The text below deals with one T cell receptor (beta chain). The antigen is not known. The data were taken from a study of early T cells in non-severe SARS-CoV-2 infection. In the study overall: The input, bulk RNA from unsorted whole blood, was sequenced, and chains were unpaired. Study results and limitations: There was a bias toward anti-spike CD8 responses in VDJdb matching, which missed private and CD4 specificities.

V was cut by 8 bases and J by 0 bases, with 13 bases left in between. Germline V gene sequence: CDR1 KGHSH, CDR2 LQKENI. The CDR3 extends over 14 amino acids. Researchers attached unique molecular identifiers to individual cDNA molecules. TCRdb ran MiXCR on the 5' RACE reads and lists one entry per CDR3 protein. This table has tens of thousands of distinct CDR3 sequences, around 15% appearing once. The rearrangement uses TRBV18 and TRBJ1-2, with TRBD1 as a possible D gene (5 bases). Source material: whole blood. This TCR derives from an adult who was a healthcare worker with PCR-confirmed SARS-CoV-2 infection or an uninfected control (not recorded which). The CDR3 sequence is CASTGGRANYGYTF. DNA for the CDR3: TGTGCCAGCACCGGGGGGAGAGCTAACTATGGCTACACCTTC.